These 13 T cell receptor beta chains came from one sample sequenced in a study of shared clonotypes between healthy human individuals (dated by TCRdb to the early 2020s). The method was the immunoSEQ multiplex PCR assay. TCRdb took over this immuneACCESS table, retaining in-frame rearrangements with V and J assigned. Such tables are incomplete; in checked studies, under half of the missing clones stem from an unresolved V gene, and the remainder is unexplained. For this sample there are more than 500,000 clones; approximately 95% appear just once. In total, the top ten clones hold over 0.1% of the sample. CD8 naive samples were obtained by positive selection for CCR7 among CD45RO-negative cells, yielding a CD45RA+CCR7+ population from which TemRA cells were excluded. Sequenced input: naive CD8+ T cells sorted from blood. Read against the paper, the sample's cell subset or site label means: CD45RA+CCR7+. These receptors originate from a woman younger than 45 in good health.

This clone appeared once. The gene calls are TRBV7-8 and TRBJ2-1, with D possibly being TRBD1 or TRBD2 (5 bases each). Trimming left V 5 bases short and J 0 bases short, with 11 bases between. This CDR3 has 15 residues. From germline, CDR1 is SGHVS and CDR2 FQNEAQ. CDR3 in amino acids: CASSLEGSSYNEQFF. For the CDR3, the DNA is TGTGCCAGCAGCCTAGAGGGGAGCTCCTACAATGAGCAGTTCTTC.

This chain joins TRBV5-5 and TRBJ2-7; TRBD1 agrees at 8 bases. CDR3 length equals 15 residues. Germline-derived CDR1 and CDR2 are SGHKS and YYEKEE (reference sequence). V shed 5 bases, J shed 2 bases, and the junction held 9 bases outside the gene matches. CDR3 nucleotide sequence: TGTGCCAGCAGACCTGGACAGGGCAGCGCCTACGAGCAGTACTTC. This translates into CASRPGQGSAYEQYF.

This clone occurred once. The rearrangement links TRBV5-4 to TRBJ2-7; the match to TRBD2 covers 9 bases. The germline CDR1 and CDR2 sequences are SGHNT and YYREEE (reference sequence). The CDR3 has 15 residues. J gave up 1 base and V 4 bases, and 6 bases lay outside the gene matches. The DNA for the CDR3 is TGTGCCAGCAGCAGAGAAGCGGGAGGTTCCTACGAGCAGTACTTC. Translated, it gives CASSREAGGSYEQYF.

V is TRBV19 and J is TRBJ1-1, with 9 nucleotides matching TRBD1. Germline CDR1 reads LNHDA; CDR2 reads SQIVND (reference sequence). CDR3 length: 17 amino acids. V shed 0 bases, J shed 1 base, and the junction held 6 bases outside the gene matches. The CDR3 protein is CASSIEWDREGNTEAFF. The DNA of the CDR3 is TGTGCCAGTAGTATAGAATGGGACAGGGAGGGGAACACTGAAGCTTTCTTT.

V and J are TRBV4-1 and TRBJ2-5, with TRBD2 identical over 10 bases. The germline V gene has CDR1 MGHRA and CDR2 YSYEKL. The ends lost 3 bases at V and 3 bases at J; junction bases unmatched: 4. The CDR3 contains 15 residues. CDR3 loop: CASSHDGLAEETQYF. DNA for the CDR3: TGCGCCAGCAGCCACGACGGACTAGCGGAAGAGACCCAGTACTTC.

The V and J genes are TRBV16 and TRBJ2-5; D perhaps matches TRBD1 (5 bases). Germline lookup yields CDR1 KGHSY and CDR2 FQNENV. There are 14 residues in the CDR3. Trimming shortened V by 5 bases and J by 4 bases, and 14 bases separated the two germline ends. CDR3 sequence: CASSFDSWGETQYF. CDR3 bases: TGTGCCAGCAGCTTTGACAGTTGGGGAGAGACCCAGTACTTC.

V usage is TRBV11-2 and J usage is TRBJ2-7, with 7 bases aligning to TRBD2. V lost 5 bases to trimming and J lost 0 bases; unmatched junction nucleotides: 7. The CDR3 spans 15 residues. CDR1 and CDR2 from the germline V gene are SGHAT and FQNNGV. The CDR3 sequence: CASSAAGGSSYEQYF. CDR3 coding DNA: TGTGCCAGCAGCGCGGCGGGCGGGAGCTCCTACGAGCAGTACTTC.

V is TRBV9 and J is TRBJ1-2; a possible D gene is TRBD1 (5 bases). CDR3 size: 12 residues. Trimming pared 4 bases from V and 7 bases from J, leaving 11 bases between. Germline lookup yields CDR1 SGDLS and CDR2 YYNGEE. CDR3 in amino acids: CASSNDRPGYTF. The CDR3 nucleotides read TGTGCCAGCAGCAATGACAGACCTGGCTACACCTTC.

The CDR3 protein is CASSQPMTGLVAFF. DNA of the CDR3: TGCGCCAGCAGCCAACCCATGACAGGGTTGGTAGCTTTCTTT. The rearrangement uses TRBV4-1 and TRBJ1-1; 7 bases align to TRBD1. V lost 2 bases and J lost 10; bases outside the gene matches: 10. The CDR3 is 14 amino acids. Per the germline V gene, CDR1 is MGHRA and CDR2 is YSYEKL.

The count of this clone is one. The rearrangement uses TRBV19 and TRBJ2-1, with 7 bases fitting TRBD2. With V trimmed by 3 bases and J by 8 bases, 7 bases remained unmatched. The germline V gene encodes CDR1 LNHDA and CDR2 SQIVND (reference sequence). The CDR3 length is 14 residues. CDR3 sequence: CASSIRTGGHEQFF. CDR3 DNA: TGTGCCAGTAGTATTCGGACGGGAGGTCATGAGCAGTTCTTC.

The V call is TRBV13, the J call TRBJ2-7; either TRBD1 or TRBD2 may supply D (5 bases each). Germline assignment: CDR1 PRHDT and CDR2 FYEKMQ (reference sequence). Trimming cost V 2 bases and J 2 bases, with 10 bases left between them. The CDR3 covers 14 residues. In DNA form, the CDR3 reads TGTGCCAGCAGCTTAAGAGGGGAAACCTACGAGCAGTACTTC. Its translation: CASSLRGETYEQYF.

As regards this clone: Distinct nucleotide sequences in the sample also encode this CDR3. This chain uses TRBV27 with TRBJ2-1; D uncertain. Germline V gene lookup returns CDR1 MNHEY and CDR2 SMNVEV (reference sequence). Trimming took 6 bases from V and 0 from J, leaving 6 bases between them. This CDR3 is built from 13 residues. The CDR3 region has the DNA TGTGCCAGCAGCCTTTACTCCTACAATGAGCAGTTCTTC. Encoded protein: CASSLYSYNEQFF.

Here the CDR3 DNA reads TGTGCCAGCAGCATAGGGGATCACGAGCAGTACTTC. Protein: CASSIGDHEQYF. This chain connects TRBV11-1 to TRBJ2-7, with a tentative D call TRBD1 (5 bases). The CDR3 is 12 amino acids. Trimming removed 5 bases at V and 5 bases at J, with 10 bases between. CDR1 and CDR2 (germline): SGHAT, FQDESV (reference sequence).